The present T cell receptor (beta chain) was sequenced within a study of cytomegalovirus exposure and HLA in healthy donors. Study in general: Researchers found that around 80% of 350 to 500 genotyped donors fell within the Caucasian-associated ancestry cluster.

Germline CDR1 and CDR2: GTSNPN and SVGIG (reference sequence). V lost 5 bases to trimming and J lost 3 bases; unmatched junction nucleotides: 7. CDR3 size: 14 residues. The PCR employed 60 Vbeta primers together with 13 Jbeta primers. Sequenced by immunoSEQ multiplex PCR; TCRdb stores in-frame clones only, minus some. This repertoire shows 130,000 to 150,000 clones, 60% to 80% found once; its top ten account for 6.5% to 8%. Findings and limits, study-wide: Association of 17,000 or so TCR beta sequences with HLA alleles was found at 0.05 false discovery rate in a later analysis. What a later analysis reportedly showed was that an Asian-associated ancestry cluster had fewer N-insertions than the roughly 670-donor mean. TCR beta chain V- and J-gene trimming was linked, in a later analysis, to a missense variant in DCLRE1C.

This clone is a singleton in its sample. No antigen is known for it. Sample: PBMCs. The V call is TRBV30, the J call TRBJ2-1, with TRBD2 matching 7 bases. The TCR sequence derives from a woman between 40 and 50 years old in good health and CMV-seropositive. CDR3 DNA sequence: TGTGCCTGGTACCCGGGGGGACTCTACAATGAGCAGTTCTTC. The encoded protein is CAWYPGGLYNEQFF.